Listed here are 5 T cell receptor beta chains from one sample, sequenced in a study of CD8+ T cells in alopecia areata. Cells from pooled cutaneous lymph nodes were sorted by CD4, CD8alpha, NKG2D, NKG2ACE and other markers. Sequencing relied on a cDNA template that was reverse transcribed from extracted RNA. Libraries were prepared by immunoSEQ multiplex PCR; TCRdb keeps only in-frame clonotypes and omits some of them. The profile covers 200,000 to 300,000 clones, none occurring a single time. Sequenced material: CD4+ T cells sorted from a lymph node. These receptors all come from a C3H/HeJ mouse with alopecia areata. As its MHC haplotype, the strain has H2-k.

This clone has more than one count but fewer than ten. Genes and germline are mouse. The CDR3 is CASGPGQAYAEQFF. The sequenced part of the CDR3 DNA is TGTGCCAGCGGCCCGGGACAGGCCTATGCT. The genes are TRBV13-2 and TRBJ2-1; 8 bases line up with TRBD1. From the germline J gene comes the end of the CDR3, since the read stops 4 residues before it. This CDR3 spans 14 amino acids. Germline CDR1 reads NNHNN; CDR2 reads SYGAGS (reference sequence). Trimming cost V 5 bases and J 3 bases; bases outside gene matches: 4.

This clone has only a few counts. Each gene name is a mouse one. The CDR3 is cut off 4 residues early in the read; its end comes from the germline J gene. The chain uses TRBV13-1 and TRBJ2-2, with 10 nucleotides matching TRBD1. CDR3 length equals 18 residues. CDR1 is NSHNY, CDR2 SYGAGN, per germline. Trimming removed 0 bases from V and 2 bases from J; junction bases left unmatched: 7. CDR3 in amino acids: CASSDAFRGQGNTGQLYF. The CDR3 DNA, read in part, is TGTGCCAGCAGTGATGCATTTCGGGGACAGGGGAACACCGGG.

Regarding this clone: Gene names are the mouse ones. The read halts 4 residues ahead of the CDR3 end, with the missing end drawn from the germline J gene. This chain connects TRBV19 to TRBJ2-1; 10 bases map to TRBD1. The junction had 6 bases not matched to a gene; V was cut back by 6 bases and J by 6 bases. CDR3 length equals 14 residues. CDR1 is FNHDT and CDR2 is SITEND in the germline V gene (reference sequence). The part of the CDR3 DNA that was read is TGTGCCAGCATAGACAGGGGGCGCGTTGCT. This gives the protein CASIDRGRVA. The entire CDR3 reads CASIDRGRVAEQFF.

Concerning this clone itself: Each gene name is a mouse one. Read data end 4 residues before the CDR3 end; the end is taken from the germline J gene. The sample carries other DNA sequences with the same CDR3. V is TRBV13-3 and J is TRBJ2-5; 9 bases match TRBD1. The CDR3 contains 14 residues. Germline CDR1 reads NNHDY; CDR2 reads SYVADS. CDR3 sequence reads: CASSDTGGGDTQYF. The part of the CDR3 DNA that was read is TGTGCCAGCAGTGACACAGGGGGCGGCGAC.

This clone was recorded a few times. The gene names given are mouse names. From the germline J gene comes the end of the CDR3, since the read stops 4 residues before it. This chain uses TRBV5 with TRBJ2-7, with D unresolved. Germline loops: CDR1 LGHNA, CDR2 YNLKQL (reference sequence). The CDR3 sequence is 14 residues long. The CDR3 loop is CASSQEPLTYEQYF. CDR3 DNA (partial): TGTGCCAGCAGCCAAGAACCACTGACTTAT.